The entry below gives a single T cell receptor beta chain sequence along with its context. Its antigen is unidentified. This specimen comes from a study of post-analysis software for immune sequencing data. Study-wide context: Patients had relapsing-remitting, secondary progressive or progressive-relapsing multiple sclerosis; some lacked subtype. Broader study findings: F measure showed strong co-clustering of same-batch samples. Higher frequency in patients than in controls was seen for about 5 TRBV segments, with TRBV5-6, TRBV5-1 and TRBV20-1 among them.

Carried by the TCR beta cDNA libraries were unique molecular identifiers. A few hundred thousand cDNA molecules were obtained from roughly 0.93 to 9.6 million T cells. TCRdb processed the PCR reads anew with MiXCR; each CDR3 protein has one entry. The data show roughly 670,000 distinct CDR3 sequences, approximately 59% seen once. Trimming removed 2 bases from V and 10 bases from J, with 6 bases in between. From germline, CDR1 is SGHVS and CDR2 FQNEAQ. There are 12 residues in the CDR3. This clonotype was obtained from a girl aged 2 to 9 with multiple sclerosis. This chain uses TRBV7-8 with TRBJ1-6, with no clear D. The sample consisted of blood. The CDR3 spells CASSLFQSPLHF. The CDR3 DNA follows: TGTGCCAGCAGCTTATTTCAGTCACCCCTCCACTTT. The whole variable domain, remainder taken from reference TRBV7-8 and TRBJ1-6, is GAGVSQSPRYKVAKRGQDVALRCDPISGHVSLFWYQQALGQGPEFLTYFQNEAQLDKSGLPSDRFFAERPEGSVSTLKIQRTQQEDSAVYLCASSLFQSPLHFGNGTRLTVT.